Presented here are 18 T cell receptor beta chains from one specimen sequenced in a study of immune evolution from preneoplasia to lung adenocarcinoma. The assay was immunoSEQ multiplex PCR, and TCRdb's table has in-frame clones only and misses some. Of 9,000 to 13,000 clones listed, about 74% were seen once; the top ten hold around 28%. The specimen was FFPE normal lung tissue adjacent to the tumor. All receptors come from a person in their sixties or seventies with lung adenocarcinoma. Some clones in this sample may be carry-over from other donors' samples.

The CDR3 is CASRRRGLGYGYTF. Here the CDR3 DNA reads TGTGCCAGCAGACGCAGGGGGCTAGGGTATGGCTACACCTTC. The gene calls are TRBV28 and TRBJ1-2; TRBD1 aligns across 8 bases. The length of the CDR3 is 14 residues. V shed 6 bases and J 5 bases; nucleotides not matched to a gene: 8. The germline CDR1 and CDR2 sequences are MDHEN and SYDVKM.

This sequence joins TRBV15 and TRBJ2-3; a possible D gene is TRBD2 (5 bases). Germline CDR1 reads LNHNV; CDR2 reads YYDKDF (reference sequence). With 5 bases removed from V and 5 bases from J, the gap between germline ends came to 8 bases. This CDR3 has 12 residues. The CDR3, as DNA: TGTGCCACCAGCCCACTAGGAGATACGCAGTATTTT. This translates into CATSPLGDTQYF. The full variable domain, its missing parts supplied by reference TRBV15 and TRBJ2-3, is DAMVIQNPRYQVTQFGKPVTLSCSQTLNHNVMYWYQQKSSQAPKLLFHYYDKDFNNEADTPDNFQSRRPNTSFCFLDIRSPGLGDTAMYLCATSPLGDTQYFGPGTRLTVL.

This rearrangement joins TRBV6-6 to TRBJ2-1; the D gene is possibly TRBD2 (6 bases). The CDR3 consists of 12 residues. Germline values: CDR1 MNHNY, CDR2 SVGAGI (reference sequence). Trimming removed 7 bases at V and 7 bases at J, with 11 bases between. Written as DNA, the CDR3 is TGTGCCAGCAAAGGAGGGGTGAATGAGCAGTTCTTC. Its protein product is CASKGGVNEQFF.

CDR3 protein: CASSSTQGTQPQHF. The CDR3 DNA reads as TGTGCCAGCAGTTCGACCCAGGGGACTCAGCCCCAGCATTTT. The chain combines TRBV28 with TRBJ1-5; D might be TRBD1 (6 bases). The length of the CDR3 is 14 residues. The V and J ends lost 4 bases and 6 bases respectively, with 13 bases between them. CDR1 MDHEN and CDR2 SYDVKM come from the germline V gene.

The V and J genes are TRBV7-9 and TRBJ2-7; D unresolved. Deletions cut 5 bases from V and 6 bases from J, with 11 bases between. CDR3 length equals 12 residues. Germline V lookup: CDR1 SEHNR, CDR2 FQNEAQ (reference sequence). CDR3 sequence reads: CASSPAHREQYF. CDR3 DNA: TGTGCCAGCAGCCCGGCACATCGCGAGCAGTACTTC.

The chain recombines TRBV28 with TRBJ2-1; 12 nucleotides agree with TRBD2. This CDR3 spans 18 amino acids. Looked up from germline, CDR1 is MDHEN and CDR2 is SYDVKM. The trim removed 5 bases at V and 6 bases at J, leaving 14 bases unmatched. The CDR3 reads CASSPTTSGRSFANEQFF. The CDR3 DNA reads TGTGCCAGCAGTCCCACGACTAGCGGGAGAAGTTTTGCCAATGAGCAGTTCTTC.

This sequence joins TRBV5-6 and TRBJ2-5; D may be TRBD1 (5 bases). CDR1 and CDR2 from the germline V gene are SGHDT and YYEEEE. Between the trimmed V and J ends, which lost 0 bases and 2 bases, there was a span of 8 bases. This CDR3 is 14 amino acids long. Here the CDR3 DNA reads TGTGCCAGCAGCTTGGGACAGCGTCAAGAGACCCAGTACTTC. Its translation is CASSLGQRQETQYF. Based on the CDR3 plus reference TRBV5-6 and TRBJ2-5, the full variable domain is DAGVTQSPTHLIKTRGQQVTLRCSPKSGHDTVSWYQQALGQGPQFIFQYYEEEERQRGNFPDRFSGHQFPNYSSELNVNALLLGDSALYLCASSLGQRQETQYFGPGTRLLVL.

This clone was seen a handful of times. The chain carries TRBV20-1 and TRBJ2-7, with D possibly TRBD2 on 5 matching bases. Trimming removed 5 bases from V and 7 bases from J, with 12 bases in between. This CDR3 is 11 amino acids long. Germline V gives CDR1 DFQATT, CDR2 SNEGSKA (reference sequence). The CDR3 DNA reads TGCAGTGCTGCGGGCTCGGGGGAGCAGTACTTC. Its protein product is CSAAGSGEQYF.

This clone came up once. The chain links TRBV2 to TRBJ1-1; D gene uncertain. Germline CDR1 reads SNHLY; CDR2 reads FYNNEI. V gave up 5 bases and J gave up 4 bases, with 14 bases separating them. This CDR3 has 14 amino acids. The CDR3 here is CASSRSEWGTEAFF. As DNA, the CDR3 is TGTGCCAGCAGTCGGTCAGAGTGGGGCACTGAAGCTTTCTTT.

The CDR3 here is CASSGSNTEAFF. The CDR3 region has the DNA TGTGCCAGCAGCGGATCGAACACTGAAGCTTTCTTT. The rearrangement joins TRBV9 to TRBJ1-1, with D hard to call. The V gene lost 3 bases and the J gene lost 1 base, with 4 bases spanning the gap. From germline, CDR1 is SGDLS and CDR2 YYNGEE. The CDR3 length is 12 residues.

This chain joins TRBV20-1 and TRBJ2-7, with D unclear. The germline CDR1 and CDR2 sequences are DFQATT and SNEGSKA (reference sequence). The CDR3 contains 10 residues. V gave up 7 bases and J gave up 5 bases, with 9 bases separating them. The CDR3 reads CSVSPHEQYF. As DNA, the CDR3 is TGCAGTGTCAGTCCCCACGAGCAGTACTTC.

Relative to its sample, this clone is large (0.1 to 1%). The V gene is TRBV7-6, the J gene TRBJ2-3, with TRBD1 as a possible D gene (6 bases). Germline V lookup: CDR1 SGHVS, CDR2 FNYEAQ. V lost 5 bases to trimming and J lost 0 bases, with 21 bases between them. CDR3 length equals 18 residues. This CDR3 is CASSDPSRGGHSTDTQYF. CDR3 nucleotides: TGTGCCAGCAGCGACCCATCCAGGGGCGGACATAGCACAGATACGCAGTATTTT.

V is TRBV11-2 and J is TRBJ1-2, with TRBD1 matching over 8 bases. Per the germline V gene, CDR1 is SGHAT and CDR2 is FQNNGV. V dropped 4 bases and J dropped 5; count of bases not matched to a gene: 6. This CDR3 has 14 residues. The CDR3 loop is CASSSDRGLYGYTF. In DNA, the CDR3 is TGTGCCAGCAGCTCCGACAGGGGACTTTATGGCTACACCTTC.

The rearrangement joins TRBV11-2 to TRBJ1-4, with a weak D call TRBD1 (5 bases). CDR1 and CDR2 from the germline V gene are SGHAT and FQNNGV. Trimming left V 1 base short and J 6 bases short, with 12 bases between. The CDR3 totals 15 residues. In DNA, the CDR3 is TGTGCCAGCAGCTTAGTTGGGGCGAGGGATGAAAAACTGTTTTTT. Protein product: CASSLVGARDEKLFF.

The V call is TRBV9, the J call TRBJ2-1; weak D call: TRBD2 (6 bases). This CDR3 contains 14 residues. Trimming took off 0 bases at V and 10 bases at J, with 14 bases between the two ends. Looked up from germline, CDR1 is SGDLS and CDR2 is YYNGEE. This CDR3 reads CASSVAPGEGEQFF. DNA of the CDR3: TGTGCCAGCAGCGTAGCTCCGGGAGAGGGGGAGCAGTTCTTC.

This clone is labeled large. The chain recombines TRBV5-6 with TRBJ2-7, with 8 bases matching TRBD1. V shed 2 bases, J shed 0 bases, and the junction held 7 bases outside the gene matches. The CDR3 runs to 16 residues. Germline V gene data show CDR1 as SGHDT and CDR2 as YYEEEE. The CDR3 nucleotides read TGTGCCAGCAGCTTCTTGGACAGGGCTCGCTCCTACGAGCAGTACTTC. Protein product: CASSFLDRARSYEQYF.

This chain joins TRBV25-1 and TRBJ2-2; 9 nucleotides line up with TRBD1. With V trimmed by 3 bases and J by 6 bases, 5 bases remained unmatched. The CDR3 is made up of 15 amino acids. In germline, CDR1 is MGHDK, CDR2 SYGVNS. CDR3 sequence: CASSDGTGQSGELFF. In nucleotides, the CDR3 is TGTGCCAGCAGTGACGGGACAGGGCAGTCCGGGGAGCTGTTTTTT.

This chain links TRBV11-2 with TRBJ2-1, with 8 bases identical to TRBD1. CDR1 and CDR2 (germline): SGHAT, FQNNGV. CDR3 length: 12 residues. The J segment lost 12 bases and the V segment lost 5 bases, leaving 6 bases of the junction unmatched. The CDR3 here is CASSTWTGRQFF. As DNA, the CDR3 is TGTGCCAGCAGCACATGGACAGGGAGGCAGTTCTTC.